The 3 T cell receptor beta chains below were found in one sample sequenced in a study of regulatory T cells in long-lasting Graves disease. Arm-PCR of CDR3 regions with iRepertoire HTBI primers generated TCR beta libraries. One entry per CDR3 protein results from TCRdb running MiXCR on the multiplex PCR reads. The sample records 550,000 or so distinct CDR3 sequences, around 11% being singletons. Time point denoted: newly diagnosed GD, antithyroid drugs for less than 3 months. The TCR library was prepared using RNA isolated from PBMCs. The same sample was also studied in work on T cells in Graves' hyperthyroidism and ophthalmopathy.

This material consisted of peripheral blood mononuclear cells (PBMCs), taken at new diagnosis, from a patient treated with antithyroid drugs. These receptor sequences come from a woman in her 30s with Graves disease.

Notes on this clonotype: A read error may be the cause here, since a much bigger clone is one base away. The chain combines TRBV27 with TRBJ2-1, with TRBD1 matching over 9 bases. The CDR3 is 15 residues long. Germline V gene data show CDR1 as MNHEY and CDR2 as SMNVEV (reference sequence). CDR3 DNA: TGTGCCAGCAGTCCCGGGACAGGGCAATACAATGGGCAGTTCTTC. Amino acids: CASSPGTGQYNGQFF.

This clonotype was counted at least ten times. V gene TRBV5-1 combines with J gene TRBJ2-1; TRBD1 agrees at 7 bases. J was trimmed by 4 bases and V by 4 bases; bases with no gene match: 5. Germline V gene sequence: CDR1 SGHRS, CDR2 YFSETQ. This CDR3 has 14 amino acids. The CDR3 nucleotides are TGCGCCAGCAGCGTCGGGACAGTATACAATGAGCAGTTCTTC. Translating it yields CASSVGTVYNEQFF.

In its sample, this clonotype was seen a few times. J is TRBJ2-7 and V is TRBV27; TRBD2 aligns across 7 bases. V lost 2 bases to trimming and J lost 0 bases; unmatched junction nucleotides: 7. The CDR3 length is 16 residues. Germline V gives CDR1 MNHEY, CDR2 SMNVEV (reference sequence). The CDR3 coding sequence is TGTGCCAGCAGTTTAGGGCCAGCGGGAATCTCCTACGAGCAGTACTTC. Protein sequence: CASSLGPAGISYEQYF.